The text below deals with one TCR beta chain. Its specificity is unknown. This sample was taken from a study of cytomegalovirus exposure and HLA in healthy donors. Whole-study results and caveats: With high specificity and sensitivity, the classifier reportedly diagnosed cytomegalovirus status. A few CMV-associated chains proved CMV antigen-specific in vitro.

Separation from the approximately 710-subject first cohort characterized the roughly 120-subject validation cohort, to which the donors belonged. Data came from immunoSEQ multiplex PCR; TCRdb stores just in-frame clones and leaves some out. The profile shows some 45,000 clones, 80% to 95% of them singletons. The CDR3 contains 15 residues. Deletions cut 4 bases from V and 3 bases from J, with 13 bases between. Germline CDR1 is SGHVS and CDR2 is FQNEAQ. The chain recombines TRBV7-8 with TRBJ1-5; tentatively, D is TRBD1 (6 bases). This TCR was sampled from a man aged 18 to 29 in good health and CMV-seronegative. Source material: PBMCs. The chain's CDR3 is CASSYDRIYNQPQHF. DNA of the CDR3: TGTGCCAGCAGCTACGACAGGATTTACAATCAGCCCCAGCATTTT. Full variable domain (rest looked up from reference TRBV7-8 and TRBJ1-5): GAGVSQSPRYKVAKRGQDVALRCDPISGHVSLFWYQQALGQGPEFLTYFQNEAQLDKSGLPSDRFFAERPEGSVSTLKIQRTQQEDSAVYLCASSYDRIYNQPQHFGDGTRLSIL.